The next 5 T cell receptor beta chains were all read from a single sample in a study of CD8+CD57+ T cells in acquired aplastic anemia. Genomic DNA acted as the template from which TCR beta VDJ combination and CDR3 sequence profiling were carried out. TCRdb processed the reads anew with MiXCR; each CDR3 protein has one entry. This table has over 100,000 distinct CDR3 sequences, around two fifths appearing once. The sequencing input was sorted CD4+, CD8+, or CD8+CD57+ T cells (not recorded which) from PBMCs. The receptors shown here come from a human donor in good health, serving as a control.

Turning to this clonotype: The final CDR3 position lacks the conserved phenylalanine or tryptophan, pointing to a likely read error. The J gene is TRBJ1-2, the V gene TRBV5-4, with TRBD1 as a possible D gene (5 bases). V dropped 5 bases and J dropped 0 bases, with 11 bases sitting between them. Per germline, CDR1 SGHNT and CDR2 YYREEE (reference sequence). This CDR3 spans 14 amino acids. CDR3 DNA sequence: TGTGCCAGCAGGTCCAAGACAGCTAACTATGGCTACACCCTC. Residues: CASRSKTANYGYTL.

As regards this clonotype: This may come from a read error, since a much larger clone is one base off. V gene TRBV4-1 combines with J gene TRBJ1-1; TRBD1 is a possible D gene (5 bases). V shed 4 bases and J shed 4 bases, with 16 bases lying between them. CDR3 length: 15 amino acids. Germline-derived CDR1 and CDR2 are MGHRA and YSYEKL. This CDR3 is CASSRKGGEVTEAFF. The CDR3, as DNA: TGCGCCAGCAGCCGTAAAGGAGGGGAGGTCACTGAAGCTTTCTTT.

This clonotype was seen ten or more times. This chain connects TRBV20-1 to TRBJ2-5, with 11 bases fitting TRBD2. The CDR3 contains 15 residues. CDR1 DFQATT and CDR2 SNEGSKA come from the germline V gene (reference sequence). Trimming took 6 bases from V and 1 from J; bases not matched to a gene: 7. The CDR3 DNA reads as TGCAGTGCGGTAGGGACTAGCGGAGCCCAAGAGACCCAGTACTTC. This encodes CSAVGTSGAQETQYF.

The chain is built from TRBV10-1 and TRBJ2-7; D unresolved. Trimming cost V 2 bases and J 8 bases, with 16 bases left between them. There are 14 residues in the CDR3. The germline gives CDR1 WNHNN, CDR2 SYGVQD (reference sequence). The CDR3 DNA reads TGCGCCAGCAGTGAGGTGGGGTCGCCAGACCAGCAGTACTTC. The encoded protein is CASSEVGSPDQQYF.

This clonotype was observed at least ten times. The CDR3 region has the DNA TGCGCCAGCAGCTCCTCGGAGGCCTCACCCCTCCACTTT. Amino acids: CASSSSEASPLHF. The chain carries TRBV5-1 and TRBJ1-6, with D hard to call. The germline gives CDR1 SGHRS, CDR2 YFSETQ. The CDR3 is 13 amino acids. V gave up 3 bases and J gave up 10 bases, with 11 bases separating them.